The present T cell receptor beta chain was sequenced within a study of OX40 agonist ivuxolimab in advanced cancers. The CDR3 is made up of 15 amino acids. CDR1 is SGHTA and CDR2 is FQGNSA in the germline V gene. Between the trimmed V and J ends, which lost 4 bases and 2 bases, there was a span of 12 bases. Profiling relied on immunoSEQ multiplex PCR, and the TCRdb table lists in-frame clones only, not all of them. The profile covers about 58,000 clones, with 70% to 90% appearing a single time and 0.8% to 1% taken by the ten largest. The clonotype originates from an adult with an advanced solid tumor such as melanoma, head and neck, liver or kidney cancer. The V call is TRBV7-2, the J call TRBJ1-5, with D maybe TRBD1 (5 bases). The source material was CD4+ or CD8+ T cells sorted from blood, sampled in a trial of the OX40 agonist ivuxolimab. The CDR3 sequence is CASSSDSLGNQPQHF. CDR3 in DNA: TGTGCCAGCAGCTCCGACAGTTTGGGCAATCAGCCCCAGCATTTT.